The rows below give T cell receptor beta chains drawn from one sample of a study of long-term antiretroviral therapy in people with HIV. Produced via immunoSEQ multiplex PCR; TCRdb's table is partial and in-frame only. Among 25,000 to 35,000 clones, approximately 94% were seen once, and the ten largest hold less than 3.5%. This specimen was unsorted PBMCs, taken 7.3 to 7.5 years after starting antiretroviral therapy. The receptor set was obtained from a man aged 50 or older with HIV. Both conserved end residues are part of each CDR3. A D gene is named only where the DNA matches it firmly. Size values are once, few and many counts, or a class for expanded clones, and some rows have none.

size	V	D	J	CDR3	DNA
NA	TRBV4-3	TRBD2	TRBJ2-3	CASSQEPSGGTDTQYF	TGCGCCAGCAGCCAAGAACCTAGCGGGGGCACAGATACGCAGTATTTT
NA	TRBV5-3	TRBD1	TRBJ2-1	CARSFSQGASYNEQFF	TGTGCCAGAAGCTTCTCACAGGGGGCCTCCTACAATGAGCAGTTCTTC
NA	TRBV5-1	NA	TRBJ2-6	CASSLALQSSGANVLTF	TGCGCCAGCAGCTTGGCCTTACAGAGCTCTGGGGCCAACGTCCTGACTTTC
once	TRBV21-1	NA	TRBJ2-1	CASSKGWAGDRGNLGLPYHNEQFF	TGTGCCAGCAGCAAAGGTTGGGCGGGGGACAGGGGTAACTTAGGACTTCCGTATCACAATGAGCAGTTCTTC
NA	TRBV13	NA	TRBJ2-3	CASSFRPSSTDTQYF	TGTGCCAGCAGCTTCCGCCCTAGCAGCACAGATACGCAGTATTTT
NA	TRBV14	NA	TRBJ2-2	CASSQDLGGELFF	TGTGCCAGCAGCCAAGATCTTGGCGGGGAGCTGTTTTTT
NA	TRBV29-1	NA	TRBJ2-7	CSGQDRLKGEQYF	TGCAGCGGACAAGACAGGTTGAAGGGCGAGCAGTACTTC
NA	TRBV10-1	TRBD1	TRBJ2-7	CASSSDRTNLYEQYF	TGCGCCAGCTCATCGGACAGGACAAATCTCTACGAGCAGTACTTC
NA	TRBV7-2	NA	TRBJ1-4	CASSLLRSNEKLFF	TGTGCCAGCTCCTTGTTACGGTCTAATGAAAAACTGTTTTTT
NA	TRBV4-3	NA	TRBJ2-6	CASSQVGGSGANVLTF	TGCGCCAGCAGCCAAGTGGGGGGTTCTGGGGCCAACGTCCTGACTTTC
NA	TRBV9	TRBD2	TRBJ2-7	CASSGSSGSHEQYF	TGTGCCAGCAGCGGGTCTAGCGGAAGCCACGAGCAGTACTTC
once	TRBV27	TRBD2	TRBJ2-7	CASSFGLAGTYEQYF	TGTGCCAGCAGTTTCGGGCTAGCGGGGACCTACGAGCAGTACTTC
NA	TRBV5-1	TRBD2	TRBJ2-3	CASGTSGGATDTQYF	TGCGCCAGCGGGACTAGCGGGGGAGCCACAGATACGCAGTATTTT
NA	TRBV6-5	NA	TRBJ2-1	CASSETTGRHEQFF	TGTGCCAGCAGTGAGACGACAGGGAGGCATGAGCAGTTCTTC
NA	TRBV27	TRBD1	TRBJ1-2	CASRRQGGEDGYTF	TGTGCCAGCAGGCGACAGGGCGGTGAGGATGGCTACACCTTC
NA	TRBV28	NA	TRBJ1-3	CASSLGGGSGNTIYF	TGTGCCAGCAGTTTAGGAGGGGGCTCTGGAAACACCATATATTTT
NA	TRBV30	NA	TRBJ2-7	CAWSVARTYEQYF	TGTGCCTGGAGTGTAGCCAGGACCTACGAGCAGTACTTC
NA	TRBV6-5	NA	TRBJ2-7	CASSYGDEQYF	TGTGCCAGCAGTTACGGCGACGAGCAGTACTTC
NA	TRBV19	NA	TRBJ2-2	CASSIDQMGPGELFF	TGTGCCAGTAGTATAGATCAAATGGGTCCCGGGGAGCTGTTTTTT
NA	TRBV9	TRBD1	TRBJ1-5	CASSVGTGGNQPQHF	TGTGCCAGCAGCGTAGGAACAGGGGGGAATCAGCCCCAGCATTTT
NA	TRBV12-5	NA	TRBJ1-5	CASGFVVSENSNQPQHF	TGTGCTAGTGGTTTCGTAGTTTCGGAGAATAGCAATCAGCCCCAGCATTTT
NA	TRBV4-2	TRBD2	TRBJ2-2	CASSQEGGVRTGELFF	TGTGCCAGCAGCCAAGAGGGGGGGGTAAGAACCGGGGAGCTGTTTTTT
few	TRBV19	TRBD1	TRBJ1-2	CASSRDREQGYTF	TGTGCCAGTAGTAGGGACAGGGAGCAAGGCTACACCTTC
NA	TRBV5-5	NA	TRBJ1-2	CASSLGGWNYGYTF	TGTGCCAGCAGCTTGGGGGGCTGGAACTATGGCTACACCTTC
NA	TRBV7-2	NA	TRBJ1-5	CASSSHRAGQPQHF	TGTGCCAGCAGCTCTCACAGGGCAGGCCAGCCCCAGCATTTT
NA	TRBV2	NA	TRBJ1-3	CASSEWTVSGNTIYF	TGTGCCAGCAGTGAATGGACAGTCTCTGGAAACACCATATATTTT
NA	TRBV28	TRBD1	TRBJ1-1	CASSLPGQGNTEAFF	TGTGCCAGCAGTCTACCTGGACAGGGGAACACTGAAGCTTTCTTT
NA	TRBV6-1	NA	TRBJ1-2	CASSELAGYTF	TGTGCCAGCAGTGAACTAGCCGGCTACACCTTC
NA	TRBV4-3	TRBD1	TRBJ1-3	CASSQDLTGTGSGNTIYF	TGCGCCAGCAGCCAAGACCTAACCGGGACAGGGTCCGGAAACACCATATATTTT
NA	TRBV30	NA	TRBJ2-3	CAWSLRITDTQYF	TGTGCCTGGAGCCTGAGAATCACAGATACGCAGTATTTT
NA	TRBV29-1	TRBD1	TRBJ2-1	CSVAGTGTQQFF	TGCAGCGTTGCTGGGACAGGGACTCAACAGTTCTTC
NA	TRBV10-2	NA	TRBJ1-6	CASQPGTDWSPLHF	TGCGCCAGTCAACCCGGAACAGATTGGTCACCCCTCCACTTT
NA	TRBV6-1	NA	TRBJ1-3	CASSEVQANTIYF	TGTGCCAGCAGTGAAGTACAGGCAAACACCATATATTTT
NA	TRBV9	NA	TRBJ1-2	CASSVGDSNYGYTF	TGTGCCAGCAGCGTAGGAGACAGTAATTATGGCTACACCTTC
NA	TRBV29-1	NA	TRBJ1-2	CSAGGSLPYYGYTF	TGCAGCGCCGGGGGTTCCTTACCCTACTATGGCTACACCTTC
NA	TRBV7-2	TRBD1	TRBJ1-4	CASSSRTGGREKLFF	TGTGCCAGCAGCTCCCGGACAGGGGGCCGTGAAAAACTGTTTTTT
NA	TRBV9	TRBD2	TRBJ2-3	CASSVSGGTDTQYF	TGTGCCAGCAGCGTTAGCGGGGGCACAGATACGCAGTATTTT
NA	TRBV5-1	NA	TRBJ2-1	CASSREDPKYNEQFF	TGCGCCAGCAGTCGCGAAGATCCCAAATACAATGAGCAGTTCTTC
NA	TRBV5-1	NA	TRBJ2-7	CASSLDPAARSYEQYF	TGCGCCAGCAGCTTGGATCCGGCGGCGAGGTCCTACGAGCAGTACTTC
NA	TRBV2	NA	TRBJ2-3	CASRVTDTQYF	TGTGCCAGCAGGGTTACAGATACGCAGTATTTT
NA	TRBV15	TRBD2	TRBJ2-7	CATSRGWGTSGGSEQYF	TGTGCCACCAGCAGAGGGTGGGGGACTAGCGGGGGGAGCGAGCAGTACTTC
NA	TRBV19	TRBD1	TRBJ1-2	CASGTGSYGYTF	TGTGCCAGTGGGACAGGTTCTTATGGCTACACCTTC
NA	TRBV9	NA	TRBJ2-4	CASSVEEGSIQYF	TGTGCCAGCAGCGTAGAAGAAGGGAGCATTCAGTACTTC
NA	TRBV27	NA	TRBJ2-7	CASSLSYGGPYEQYF	TGTGCCAGCAGTTTATCCTACGGGGGACCCTACGAGCAGTACTTC
NA	TRBV5-6	NA	TRBJ2-1	CASSHSTEGYFYNEQFF	TGTGCCAGCAGCCATTCGACGGAAGGATACTTTTACAATGAGCAGTTCTTC
NA	TRBV4-2	TRBD1	TRBJ1-1	CASSQERQGAFF	TGTGCCAGCAGCCAAGAACGACAGGGAGCTTTCTTT
NA	TRBV9	NA	TRBJ1-5	CASSAGDSNQPQHF	TGTGCCAGCAGCGCAGGGGATAGCAATCAGCCCCAGCATTTT
NA	TRBV29-1	NA	TRBJ2-1	CSVATGASYNEQFF	TGCAGCGTTGCCACAGGCGCGTCCTACAATGAGCAGTTCTTC
NA	TRBV5-1	TRBD2	TRBJ2-3	CASSLDGSAGADTQYF	TGCGCCAGCAGCTTGGACGGCTCCGCGGGAGCAGATACGCAGTATTTT
NA	TRBV5-1	NA	TRBJ2-2	CASSLSLRPNTGELFF	TGCGCCAGCAGCTTGTCGCTACGACCCAACACCGGGGAGCTGTTTTTT
NA	TRBV2	TRBD2	TRBJ2-3	CATKRGDYPDTQYF	TGTGCCACTAAGCGGGGGGACTACCCAGATACGCAGTATTTT
NA	TRBV7-6	TRBD1	TRBJ2-3	CASSETQGRFPDTQYF	TGTGCCAGCAGCGAAACACAGGGGCGGTTTCCAGATACGCAGTATTTT
NA	TRBV15	NA	TRBJ2-5	CATGDETQYF	TGTGCCACCGGGGACGAGACCCAGTACTTC